This T cell receptor (beta chain) derives from a study of metastatic and nonmetastatic thyroid tumors. Points from the study as a whole: Significantly greater TCR beta diversity was reportedly found in malignant thyroid tumors than in benign nodules (in blood and tumor).

In germline, CDR1 is MGHRA, CDR2 YSYEKL. This CDR3 is built from 15 residues. With 1 base removed from V and 0 bases from J, the gap between germline ends came to 7 bases. MiXCR re-clonotyped the PCR reads for TCRdb. The data show over 45,000 clones, about 25% seen once. No treatment of any kind had been given to any patient before thyroid surgery. Concerning this clone: The antigen remains undetermined.

Sequencing input: blood. This TCR came from a male donor with papillary thyroid cancer or a benign thyroid nodule (not recorded which). Some clones in this sample may be carry-over from other donors' samples. The rearrangement links TRBV4-1 to TRBJ1-3; D is ambiguous. The CDR3 bases are TGCGCCAGCAGCCAAGGGGGAGGCTCTGGAAACACCATATATTTT. Translating it yields CASSQGGGSGNTIYF.